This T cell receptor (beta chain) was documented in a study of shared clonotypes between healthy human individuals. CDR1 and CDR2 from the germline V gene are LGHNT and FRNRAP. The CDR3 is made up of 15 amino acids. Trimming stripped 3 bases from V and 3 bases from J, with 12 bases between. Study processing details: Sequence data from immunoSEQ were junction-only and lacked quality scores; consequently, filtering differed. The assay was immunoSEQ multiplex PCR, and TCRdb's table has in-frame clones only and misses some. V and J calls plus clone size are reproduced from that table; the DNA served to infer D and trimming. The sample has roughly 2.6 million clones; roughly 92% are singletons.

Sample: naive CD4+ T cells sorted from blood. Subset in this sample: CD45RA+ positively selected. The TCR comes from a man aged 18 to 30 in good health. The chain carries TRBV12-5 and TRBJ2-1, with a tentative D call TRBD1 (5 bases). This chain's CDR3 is CASGLGDSIYNEQFF. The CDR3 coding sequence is TGTGCTAGTGGTTTAGGAGACAGCATCTACAATGAGCAGTTCTTC.